The present T cell receptor beta chain was sequenced within a study of immune cell composition in non-small cell lung cancer. Study results and caveats: It was not proven that tumour-reactive clones equal dominant tumour-associated clones.

The normal lung sample lay at least 3 cm, and maximally far, from the tumour. Template was genomic DNA from frozen, unsorted single-cell suspensions. The ends lost 5 bases at V and 6 bases at J; junction bases unmatched: 10. CDR3 size: 16 residues. Germline-derived CDR1 and CDR2 are SEHNR and FQNEAQ (reference sequence). Generated by immunoSEQ multiplex PCR, the TCRdb table keeps only in-frame clones and is missing some. The table has just over 6,500 clones, about 74% seen once; the top ten hold nearly 6.5%. Turning to this clone: What it binds is not known.

The clonotype originates from a human donor with non-small cell lung cancer. The sequenced sample was non-adjacent lung tissue. The chain uses TRBV7-9 and TRBJ2-2; TRBD2 matches 9 bases. The CDR3 loop is CASSPLRGGASGELFF. CDR3 bases: TGTGCCAGCAGCCCCCTTCGCGGGGGGGCCTCCGGGGAGCTGTTTTTT. Using reference TRBV7-9 and TRBJ2-2 for the parts outside the CDR3, the full variable domain is DTGVSQNPRHKITKRGQNVTFRCDPISEHNRLYWYRQTLGQGPEFLTYFQNEAQLEKSRLLSDRFSAERPKGSFSTLEIQRTEQGDSAMYLCASSPLRGGASGELFFGEGSRLTVL.